Following are 16 T cell receptor beta chains from one sample sequenced in a study of regulatory T cells in long-lasting Graves disease (dated by TCRdb to the early 2020s). The time point label, read with the paper, signifies: persistent/refractory GD, antithyroid drugs over 5 years with positive TRAb. RNA was extracted from PBMCs in TRIzol for both TCR sequencing and RNA sequencing. Library generation was performed with multiplex PCR. The sequencer listed for this sample is Illumina HiSeq 4000. TCR beta libraries were built with iRepertoire HTBI primers and Arm-PCR amplification of CDR3 regions. In TCRdb, the public reads were trimmed at Q25 with fastp and aligned with MiXCR, with productive beta chains retained. When rows share a CDR3 protein, they turn into one entry using the most common DNA and genes. In this sample the table shows roughly 500,000 distinct CDR3 sequences, roughly 21% of which occur a single time. The ten most abundant clones make up roughly 7% of the sample.

Source: peripheral blood mononuclear cells (PBMCs), taken when the disease was refractory, from a patient treated with antithyroid drugs. All receptors derive from a female donor with Graves disease.

This clonotype showed up just a few times. J is TRBJ1-1 and V is TRBV30; D remains unclear. Trimming cost V 3 bases and J 1 base, with 6 bases left between them. Germline V gene sequence: CDR1 GTSNPN, CDR2 SVGIG (reference sequence). The CDR3 sequence is 12 residues long. CDR3 DNA: TGTGCCTGGAGCTGGGGGAACACTGAAGCTTTCTTT. Translating gives CAWSWGNTEAFF.

This clonotype has a handful of counts. J is TRBJ2-4 and V is TRBV24-1, with D perhaps TRBD2 (6 bases). Germline assignment: CDR1 KGHDR and CDR2 SFDVKD. V gave up 5 bases and J gave up 6 bases, with 22 bases separating them. CDR3 length: 17 amino acids. CDR3 in DNA: TGTGCCACCAGTGCCCGGGGCCGAGCGGAGGGTGGAAACATTCAGTACTTC. Translation: CATSARGRAEGGNIQYF.

As DNA, the CDR3 is TGCGCCAGCAGCCAGGCTGGCTTCCTAGCGGGAGCAGACATTCAGTACTTC. This translates into CASSQAGFLAGADIQYF. V usage is TRBV4-1 and J usage is TRBJ2-4; TRBD2 matches 10 bases. This CDR3 spans 17 amino acids. Germline V gene data show CDR1 as MGHRA and CDR2 as YSYEKL. V lost 3 bases and J lost 8; bases outside the gene matches: 13.

The chain uses TRBV25-1 and TRBJ1-2; D not resolved. Germline-derived CDR1 and CDR2 are MGHDK and SYGVNS. The CDR3 has 13 residues. Trimming took off 3 bases at V and 3 bases at J, with 8 bases between the two ends. The DNA for the CDR3 is TGTGCCAGCAGTGACCGGGAACACTATGGCTACACCTTC. Translated: CASSDREHYGYTF.

This chain uses TRBV19 with TRBJ2-5, with D hard to call. The CDR3 extends over 13 amino acids. Trimming cost V 0 bases and J 5 bases, with 7 bases left between them. Germline V gene lookup returns CDR1 LNHDA and CDR2 SQIVND (reference sequence). CDR3 DNA: TGTGCCAGTAGTATAGAACAGTCGGAGACCCAGTACTTC. Encoded protein: CASSIEQSETQYF.

This clonotype was recorded at least ten times. In DNA form, the CDR3 reads TGTGCCAGTACTGGGACTAGCGGGAGCTCCTACGAGCAGTACTTC. It is translated as CASTGTSGSSYEQYF. This sequence joins TRBV19 and TRBJ2-7; 14 nucleotides align to TRBD2. Trimming took 7 bases from V and 0 from J; bases not matched to a gene: 2. The CDR3 covers 15 residues. Germline V gene data show CDR1 as LNHDA and CDR2 as SQIVND (reference sequence).

This clonotype was observed at least ten times. The chain recombines TRBV29-1 with TRBJ1-1, with 9 bases that match TRBD1. The CDR3 covers 15 residues. The junction had 11 bases not matched to a gene; V was cut back by 4 bases and J by 5 bases. Germline lookup yields CDR1 SQVTM and CDR2 ANQGSEA. The DNA of the CDR3 is TGCAGCGTTGTAGGCCTCGGGACAGGGAAAACTGAAGCTTTCTTT. Translating gives CSVVGLGTGKTEAFF.

This clonotype was seen only a few times. This chain connects TRBV6-1 to TRBJ2-7; D unresolved. Per the germline V gene, CDR1 is MNHNS and CDR2 is SASEGT. The CDR3 is made up of 15 amino acids. Trimming took off 1 base at V and 3 bases at J, with 13 bases between the two ends. This CDR3 is CASSEGGFLGYEQYF. In nucleotides, the CDR3 is TGTGCCAGCAGTGAAGGTGGATTCTTGGGCTACGAGCAGTACTTC.

The chain carries TRBV7-9 and TRBJ2-7, with D tentatively TRBD1 (5 bases). The CDR3 sequence is 16 residues long. V was trimmed by 3 bases and J by 2 bases, leaving 17 bases between them. Germline CDR1 is SEHNR and CDR2 is FQNEAQ (reference sequence). CDR3: CASSFAQGLWAYEQYF. In DNA, the CDR3 is TGTGCCAGCAGCTTCGCCCAGGGCCTTTGGGCCTACGAGCAGTACTTC.

This clonotype has ten or more counts. The chain carries TRBV2 and TRBJ1-6, with D unclear. V was cut by 3 bases and J by 8 bases, with 14 bases left in between. Germline V lookup: CDR1 SNHLY, CDR2 FYNNEI. This CDR3 is 15 amino acids long. CDR3 sequence (DNA): TGTGCCAGCAGTGACGCGGCAGCGGGCGATTCACCCCTCCACTTT. Protein: CASSDAAAGDSPLHF.

This clonotype showed up many times. V and J are TRBV27 and TRBJ1-5, with D possibly being TRBD1 (6 bases). The CDR3 is 17 residues long. Germline V gene lookup returns CDR1 MNHEY and CDR2 SMNVEV (reference sequence). V lost 2 bases to trimming and J lost 7 bases, with 21 bases between them. CDR3 sequence reads: CASSLTTPQGPAQPQHF. The CDR3 nucleotides are TGTGCCAGCAGTTTAACTACCCCCCAGGGGCCCGCACAGCCCCAGCATTTT.

The table lists this clonotype with a few counts. This chain connects TRBV7-2 to TRBJ2-7, with 13 positions matching TRBD2. CDR3 length: 15 residues. Losses at the gene ends were 4 bases for V and 6 bases for J; bases not matched to a gene: 6. Germline lookup yields CDR1 SGHTA and CDR2 FQGNSA. The CDR3 here is CASSWTSGSSAEQYF. The CDR3 DNA reads TGTGCCAGCAGCTGGACTAGCGGGAGTAGTGCCGAGCAGTACTTC. Full variable domain (outside the CDR3, taken from reference TRBV7-2 and TRBJ2-7): GAGVSQSPSNKVTEKGKDVELRCDPISGHTALYWYRQSLGQGLEFLIYFQGNSAPDKSGLPSDRFSAERTGGSVSTLTIQRTQQEDSAVYLCASSWTSGSSAEQYFGPGTRLTVT.

The V gene is TRBV3-1, the J gene TRBJ1-6; D is ambiguous. The germline V gene has CDR1 LGHDT and CDR2 YNNKEL (reference sequence). Trimming pared 2 bases from V and 7 bases from J, leaving 12 bases between. CDR3 length: 15 amino acids. In DNA, the CDR3 is TGTGCCAGCAGCCAATTGGCATTACGAAATTCACCCCTCCACTTT. This sequence encodes CASSQLALRNSPLHF.

In its sample, this clonotype was seen a few times. The chain is built from TRBV9 and TRBJ2-7; 7 bases fit TRBD1. CDR3 length equals 15 residues. Germline trimming cut 4 bases from V and 5 bases from J; bases unmatched to any gene: 12. The germline gives CDR1 SGDLS, CDR2 YYNGEE. CDR3 amino acids: CASSTSPGQLNEQYF. DNA of the CDR3: TGTGCCAGCAGCACCAGTCCGGGACAGCTCAACGAGCAGTACTTC.

The rearrangement links TRBV7-9 to TRBJ2-5; D is possibly TRBD2 (6 bases). Germline CDR1 SEHNR, CDR2 FQNEAQ (reference sequence). CDR3 length equals 16 residues. V lost 5 bases and J 8 bases, leaving 24 bases between the germline ends. DNA of the CDR3: TGTGCCAGCAGCCCCCCAATCCGCACTAGCTACCAAACCCAGTACTTC. Its translation: CASSPPIRTSYQTQYF. The full variable domain, completed using reference TRBV7-9 and TRBJ2-5, is DTGVSQNPRHKITKRGQNVTFRCDPISEHNRLYWYRQTLGQGPEFLTYFQNEAQLEKSRLLSDRFSAERPKGSFSTLEIQRTEQGDSAMYLCASSPPIRTSYQTQYFGPGTRLLVL.

The table lists this clonotype with many counts. The CDR3 sequence: CASSLVRDRTQYF. CDR3 sequence (DNA): TGTGCCAGCAGCTTAGTAAGGGATCGGACCCAGTACTTC. The chain is built from TRBV11-1 and TRBJ2-5; D gene ambiguous. The CDR3 consists of 13 residues. CDR1 and CDR2 (germline): SGHAT, FQDESV (reference sequence). V gave up 1 base and J gave up 7 bases, with 10 bases separating them. Combining the CDR3 with reference TRBV11-1 and TRBJ2-5 gives the whole variable domain EAEVAQSPRYKITEKSQAVAFWCDPISGHATLYWYRQILGQGPELLVQFQDESVVDDSQLPKDRFSAERLKGVDSTLKIQPAELGDSAMYLCASSLVRDRTQYFGPGTRLLVL.